This T cell receptor beta chain comes out of a study of lymphopenia after photon versus proton radiotherapy. Deletions cut 5 bases from V and 4 bases from J, with 5 bases between. Germline V lookup: CDR1 SGHAT, CDR2 FQDESV (reference sequence). The CDR3 runs 11 residues. Study observations and caveats: After the lymphocyte nadir, photon-treated repertoires showed oligoclonal expansion, especially of CD8+ Temra cells. Proton therapy kept repertoires fairly stable, unlike photons, which gained effector/memory cells. In patients who died, overall survival fell as post-nadir TCR diversity dropped more.

Libraries were prepared by immunoSEQ multiplex PCR; TCRdb keeps only in-frame clonotypes and omits some of them. The data contain 20,000 to 30,000 clones, roughly 85% of them singletons. In regard to this clone: Its target is unknown.

This sequence joins TRBV11-1 and TRBJ2-5; D is uncertain. This TCR came from a man aged 25 to 40 with gastric cancer. The specimen was peripheral blood, collected from a patient treated with photon-based radiotherapy. CDR3: CASSPGETQYF. The CDR3 DNA is TGTGCCAGCAGCCCCGGAGAGACCCAGTACTTC.